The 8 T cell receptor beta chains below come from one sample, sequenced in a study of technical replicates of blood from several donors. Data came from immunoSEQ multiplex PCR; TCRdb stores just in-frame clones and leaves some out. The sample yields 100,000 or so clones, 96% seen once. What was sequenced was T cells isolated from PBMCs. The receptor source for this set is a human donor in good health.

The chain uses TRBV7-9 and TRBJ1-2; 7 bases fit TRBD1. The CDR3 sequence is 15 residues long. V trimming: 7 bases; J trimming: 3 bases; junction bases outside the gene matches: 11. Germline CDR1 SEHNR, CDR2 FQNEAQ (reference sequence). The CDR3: CASKLQGSAYYGYTF. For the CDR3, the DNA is TGTGCCAGCAAGTTACAGGGGTCGGCCTACTATGGCTACACCTTC.

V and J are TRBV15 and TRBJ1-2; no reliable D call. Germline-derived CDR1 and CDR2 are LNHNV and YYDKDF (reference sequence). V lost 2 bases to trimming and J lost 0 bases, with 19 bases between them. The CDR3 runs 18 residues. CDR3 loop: CATSRSLGGLLANYGYTF. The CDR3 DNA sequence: TGTGCCACCAGCAGATCCTTAGGAGGCCTATTAGCTAACTATGGCTACACCTTC.

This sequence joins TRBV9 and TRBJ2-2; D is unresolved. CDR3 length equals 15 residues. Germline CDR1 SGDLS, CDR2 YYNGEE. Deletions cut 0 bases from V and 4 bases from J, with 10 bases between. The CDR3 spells CASSVDAGFTGELFF. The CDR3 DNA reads TGTGCCAGCAGCGTAGATGCCGGGTTCACCGGGGAGCTGTTTTTT.

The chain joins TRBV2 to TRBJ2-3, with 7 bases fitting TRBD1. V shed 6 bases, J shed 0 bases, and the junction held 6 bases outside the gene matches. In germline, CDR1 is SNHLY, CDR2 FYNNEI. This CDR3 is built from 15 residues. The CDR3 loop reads CASRDRRTSTDTQYF. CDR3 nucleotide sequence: TGTGCCAGCAGGGACAGGAGAACTAGCACAGATACGCAGTATTTT.

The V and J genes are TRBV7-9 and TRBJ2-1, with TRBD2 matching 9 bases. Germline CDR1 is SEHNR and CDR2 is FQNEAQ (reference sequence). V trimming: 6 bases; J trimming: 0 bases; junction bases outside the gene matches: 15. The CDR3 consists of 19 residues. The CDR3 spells CASSSMRLAGIYSYNEQFF. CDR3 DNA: TGTGCCAGCAGTTCAATGCGGCTAGCGGGAATCTACTCCTACAATGAGCAGTTCTTC. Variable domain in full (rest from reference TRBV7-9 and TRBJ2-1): DTGVSQNPRHKITKRGQNVTFRCDPISEHNRLYWYRQTLGQGPEFLTYFQNEAQLEKSRLLSDRFSAERPKGSFSTLEIQRTEQGDSAMYLCASSSMRLAGIYSYNEQFFGPGTRLTVL.

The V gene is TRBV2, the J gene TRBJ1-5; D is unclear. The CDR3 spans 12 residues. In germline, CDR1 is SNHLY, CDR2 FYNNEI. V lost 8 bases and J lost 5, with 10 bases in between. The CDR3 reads CASQKRDQPQHF. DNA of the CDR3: TGTGCCAGCCAAAAGAGGGATCAGCCCCAGCATTTT.

The CDR3 loop is CASHEISAANSNQPQHF. The DNA of the CDR3 is TGTGCCAGCCATGAGATATCCGCGGCGAATAGCAATCAGCCCCAGCATTTT. The rearrangement links TRBV28 to TRBJ1-5, with D unclear. Germline V CDR1 and CDR2: MDHEN, SYDVKM. This CDR3 has 17 amino acids. V shed 8 bases and J shed 0 bases, with 20 bases lying between them. Supplemented by reference TRBV28 and TRBJ1-5, the full variable domain reads DVKVTQSSRYLVKRTGEKVFLECVQDMDHENMFWYRQDPGLGLRLIYFSYDVKMKEKGDIPEGYSVSREKKERFSLILESASTNQTSMYLCASHEISAANSNQPQHFGDGTRLSIL.

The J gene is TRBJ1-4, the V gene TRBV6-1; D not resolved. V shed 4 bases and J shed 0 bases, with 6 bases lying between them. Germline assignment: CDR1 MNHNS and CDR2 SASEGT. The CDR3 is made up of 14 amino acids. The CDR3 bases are TGTGCCAGCAGTGGAAGAGCAACTAATGAAAAACTGTTTTTT. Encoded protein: CASSGRATNEKLFF.